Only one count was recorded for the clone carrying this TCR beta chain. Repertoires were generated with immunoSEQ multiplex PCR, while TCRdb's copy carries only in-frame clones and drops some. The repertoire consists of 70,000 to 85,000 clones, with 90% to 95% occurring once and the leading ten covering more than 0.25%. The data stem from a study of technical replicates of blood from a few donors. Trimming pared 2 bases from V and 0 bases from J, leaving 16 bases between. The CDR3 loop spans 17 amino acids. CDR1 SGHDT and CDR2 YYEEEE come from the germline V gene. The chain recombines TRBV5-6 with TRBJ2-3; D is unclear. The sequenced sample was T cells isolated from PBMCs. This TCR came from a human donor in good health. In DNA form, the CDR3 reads TGTGCCAGCAGCTTCCTGGTGCGGCAAGCTAGCACAGATACGCAGTATTTT. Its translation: CASSFLVRQASTDTQYF.